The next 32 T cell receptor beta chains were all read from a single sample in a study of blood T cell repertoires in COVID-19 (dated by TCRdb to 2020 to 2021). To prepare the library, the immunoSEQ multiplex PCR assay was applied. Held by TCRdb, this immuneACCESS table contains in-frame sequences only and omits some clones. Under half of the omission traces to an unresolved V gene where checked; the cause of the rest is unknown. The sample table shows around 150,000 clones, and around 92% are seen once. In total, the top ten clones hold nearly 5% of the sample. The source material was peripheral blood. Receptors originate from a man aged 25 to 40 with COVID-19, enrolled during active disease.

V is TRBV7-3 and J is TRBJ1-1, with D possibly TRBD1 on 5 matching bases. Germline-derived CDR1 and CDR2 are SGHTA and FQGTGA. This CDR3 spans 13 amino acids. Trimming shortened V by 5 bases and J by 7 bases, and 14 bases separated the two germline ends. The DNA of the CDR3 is TGTGCCAGCAGCCGGCGGGGCGGGGGTGAAGCTTTCTTT. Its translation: CASSRRGGGEAFF.

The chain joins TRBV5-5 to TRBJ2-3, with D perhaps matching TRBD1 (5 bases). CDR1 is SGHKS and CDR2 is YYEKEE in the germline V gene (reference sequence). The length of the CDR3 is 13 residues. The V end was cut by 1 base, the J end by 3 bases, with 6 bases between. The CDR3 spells CASSLQGTDTQYF. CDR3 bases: TGTGCCAGCAGCTTGCAGGGAACAGATACGCAGTATTTT.

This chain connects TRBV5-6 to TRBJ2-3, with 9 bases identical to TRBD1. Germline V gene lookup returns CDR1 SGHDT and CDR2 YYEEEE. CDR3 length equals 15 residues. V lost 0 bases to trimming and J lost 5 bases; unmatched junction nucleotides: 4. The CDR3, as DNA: TGTGCCAGCAGCTTGGACAGGGGGCTGGGAGATACGCAGTATTTT. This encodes CASSLDRGLGDTQYF.

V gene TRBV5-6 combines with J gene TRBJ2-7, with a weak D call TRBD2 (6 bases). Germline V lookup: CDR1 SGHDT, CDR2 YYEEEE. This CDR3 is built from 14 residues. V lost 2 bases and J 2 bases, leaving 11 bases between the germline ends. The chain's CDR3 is CASSFVAAPYEQYF. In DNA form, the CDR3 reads TGTGCCAGCAGCTTTGTAGCGGCCCCCTACGAGCAGTACTTC. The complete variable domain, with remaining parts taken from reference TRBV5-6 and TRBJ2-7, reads DAGVTQSPTHLIKTRGQQVTLRCSPKSGHDTVSWYQQALGQGPQFIFQYYEEEERQRGNFPDRFSGHQFPNYSSELNVNALLLGDSALYLCASSFVAAPYEQYFGPGTRLTVT.

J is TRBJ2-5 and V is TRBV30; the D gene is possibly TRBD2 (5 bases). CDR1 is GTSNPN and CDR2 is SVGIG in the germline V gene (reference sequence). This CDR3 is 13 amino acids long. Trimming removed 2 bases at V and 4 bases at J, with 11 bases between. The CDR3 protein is CAWSLRAGETQYF. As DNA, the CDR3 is TGTGCCTGGAGTTTGCGGGCCGGAGAGACCCAGTACTTC.

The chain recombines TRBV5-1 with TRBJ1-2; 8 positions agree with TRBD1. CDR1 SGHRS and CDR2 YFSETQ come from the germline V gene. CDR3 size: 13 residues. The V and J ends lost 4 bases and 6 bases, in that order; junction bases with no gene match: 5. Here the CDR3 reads CASSPTGADGYTF. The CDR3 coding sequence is TGCGCCAGCAGCCCGACAGGGGCGGATGGCTACACCTTC.

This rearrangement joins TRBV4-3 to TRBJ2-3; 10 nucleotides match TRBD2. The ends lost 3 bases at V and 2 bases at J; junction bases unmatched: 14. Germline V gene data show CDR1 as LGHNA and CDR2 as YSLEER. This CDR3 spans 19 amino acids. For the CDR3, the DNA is TGCGCCAGCAGCCATGTATGGCTAGCGGGAGAGCGTACCACAGATACGCAGTATTTT. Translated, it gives CASSHVWLAGERTTDTQYF.

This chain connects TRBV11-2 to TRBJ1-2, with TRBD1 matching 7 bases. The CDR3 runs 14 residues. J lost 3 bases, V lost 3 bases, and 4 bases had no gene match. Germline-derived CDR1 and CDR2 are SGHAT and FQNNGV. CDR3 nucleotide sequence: TGTGCCAGCAGCTTGGGGGGACAGTACTATGGCTACACCTTC. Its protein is CASSLGGQYYGYTF.

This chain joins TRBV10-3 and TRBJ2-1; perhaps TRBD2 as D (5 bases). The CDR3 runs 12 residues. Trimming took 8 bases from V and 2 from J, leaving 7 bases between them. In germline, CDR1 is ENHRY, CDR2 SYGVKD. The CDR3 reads CAIRGPYNEQFF. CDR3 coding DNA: TGTGCCATCCGCGGGCCCTACAATGAGCAGTTCTTC.

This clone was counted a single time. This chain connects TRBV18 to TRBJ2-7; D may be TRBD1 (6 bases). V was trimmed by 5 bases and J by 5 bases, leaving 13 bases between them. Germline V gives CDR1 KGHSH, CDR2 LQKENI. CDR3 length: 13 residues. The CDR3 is CASSSRGGDEQYF. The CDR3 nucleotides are TGTGCCAGCTCATCTCGTGGGGGCGACGAGCAGTACTTC.

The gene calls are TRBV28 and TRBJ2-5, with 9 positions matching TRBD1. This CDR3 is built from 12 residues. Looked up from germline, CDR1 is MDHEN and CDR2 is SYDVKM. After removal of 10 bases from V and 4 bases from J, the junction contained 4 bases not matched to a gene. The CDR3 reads CATKQGAETQYF. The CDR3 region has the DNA TGTGCCACTAAACAGGGGGCAGAGACCCAGTACTTC.

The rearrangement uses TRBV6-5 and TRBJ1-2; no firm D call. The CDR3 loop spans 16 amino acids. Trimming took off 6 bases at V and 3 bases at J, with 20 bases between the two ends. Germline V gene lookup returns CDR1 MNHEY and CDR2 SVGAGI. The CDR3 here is CASRYQAVYGDYGYTF. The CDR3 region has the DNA TGTGCCAGCAGATACCAGGCGGTTTACGGGGACTATGGCTACACCTTC.

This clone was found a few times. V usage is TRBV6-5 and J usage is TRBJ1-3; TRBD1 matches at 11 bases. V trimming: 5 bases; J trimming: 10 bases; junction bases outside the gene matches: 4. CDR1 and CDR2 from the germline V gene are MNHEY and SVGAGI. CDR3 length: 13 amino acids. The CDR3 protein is CASSIGQGATIYF. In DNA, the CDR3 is TGTGCCAGCAGTATTGGACAGGGGGCGACCATATATTTT.

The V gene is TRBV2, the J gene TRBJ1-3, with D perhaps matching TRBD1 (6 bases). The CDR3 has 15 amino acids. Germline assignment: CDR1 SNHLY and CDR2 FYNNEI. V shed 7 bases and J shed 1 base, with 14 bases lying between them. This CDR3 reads CASKAGEVSGNTIYF. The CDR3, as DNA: TGTGCCAGCAAGGCAGGGGAAGTATCTGGAAACACCATATATTTT.

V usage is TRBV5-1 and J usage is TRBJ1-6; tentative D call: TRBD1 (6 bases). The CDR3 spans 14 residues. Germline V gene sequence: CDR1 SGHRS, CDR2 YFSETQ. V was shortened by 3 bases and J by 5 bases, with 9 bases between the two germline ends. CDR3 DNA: TGCGCCAGCAGCTATGGACAGCATAATTCACCCCTCCACTTT. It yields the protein CASSYGQHNSPLHF.

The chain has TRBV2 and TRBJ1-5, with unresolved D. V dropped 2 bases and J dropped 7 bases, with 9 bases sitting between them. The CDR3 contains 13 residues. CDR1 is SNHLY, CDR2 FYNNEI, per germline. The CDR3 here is CASSESWAQPQHF. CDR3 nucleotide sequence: TGTGCCAGCAGTGAATCATGGGCCCAGCCCCAGCATTTT.

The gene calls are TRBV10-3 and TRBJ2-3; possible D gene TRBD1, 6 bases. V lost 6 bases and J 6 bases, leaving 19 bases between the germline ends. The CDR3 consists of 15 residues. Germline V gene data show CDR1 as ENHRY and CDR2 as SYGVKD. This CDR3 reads CAISQGPGYLDTQYF. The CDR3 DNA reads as TGTGCCATCAGCCAGGGGCCCGGATATTTGGATACGCAGTATTTT.

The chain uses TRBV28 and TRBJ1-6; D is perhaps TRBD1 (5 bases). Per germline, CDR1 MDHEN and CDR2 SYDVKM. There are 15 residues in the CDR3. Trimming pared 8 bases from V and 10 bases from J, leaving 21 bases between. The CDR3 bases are TGTGCCAGCCGGGACTACCAAGGGCGTGACTCACCCCTCCACTTT. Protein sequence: CASRDYQGRDSPLHF. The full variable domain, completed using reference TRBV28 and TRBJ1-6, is DVKVTQSSRYLVKRTGEKVFLECVQDMDHENMFWYRQDPGLGLRLIYFSYDVKMKEKGDIPEGYSVSREKKERFSLILESASTNQTSMYLCASRDYQGRDSPLHFGNGTRLTVT.

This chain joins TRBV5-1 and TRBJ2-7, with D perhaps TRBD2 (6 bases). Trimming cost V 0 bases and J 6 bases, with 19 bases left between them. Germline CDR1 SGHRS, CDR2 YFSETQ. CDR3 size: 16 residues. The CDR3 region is CASSLVVTGLESEQYF. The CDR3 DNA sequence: TGCGCCAGCAGCTTGGTCGTTACGGGACTCGAATCCGAGCAGTACTTC.

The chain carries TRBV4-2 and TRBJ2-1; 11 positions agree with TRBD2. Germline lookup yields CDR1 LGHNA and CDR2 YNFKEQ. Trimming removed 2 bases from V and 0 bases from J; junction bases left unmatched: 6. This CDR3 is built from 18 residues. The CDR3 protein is CASSQLAGGPSSYNEQFF. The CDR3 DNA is TGTGCCAGCAGCCAACTAGCGGGAGGCCCCAGCTCCTACAATGAGCAGTTCTTC.

CDR3: CATSGGGFSENEQYF. In DNA, the CDR3 is TGTGCCACCAGTGGCGGGGGCTTCTCCGAGAACGAGCAGTACTTC. The gene calls are TRBV24-1 and TRBJ2-7; D may be TRBD2 (7 bases). CDR3 size: 15 residues. V gave up 5 bases and J gave up 5 bases, with 18 bases separating them. The germline V gene encodes CDR1 KGHDR and CDR2 SFDVKD.

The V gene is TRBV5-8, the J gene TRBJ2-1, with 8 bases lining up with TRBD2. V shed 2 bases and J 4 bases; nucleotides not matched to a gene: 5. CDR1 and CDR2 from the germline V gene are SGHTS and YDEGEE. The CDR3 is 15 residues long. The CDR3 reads CASSLGSSGYNEQFF. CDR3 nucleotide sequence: TGTGCCAGCAGCTTAGGGTCTAGCGGGTACAATGAGCAGTTCTTC.

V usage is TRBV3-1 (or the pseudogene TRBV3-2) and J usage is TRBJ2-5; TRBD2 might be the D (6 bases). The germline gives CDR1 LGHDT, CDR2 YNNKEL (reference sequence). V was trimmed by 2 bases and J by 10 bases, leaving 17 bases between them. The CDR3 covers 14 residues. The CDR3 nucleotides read TGTGCCAGCAGCCAACCCGGGACTCACCGAAGCCAGTACTTC. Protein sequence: CASSQPGTHRSQYF.

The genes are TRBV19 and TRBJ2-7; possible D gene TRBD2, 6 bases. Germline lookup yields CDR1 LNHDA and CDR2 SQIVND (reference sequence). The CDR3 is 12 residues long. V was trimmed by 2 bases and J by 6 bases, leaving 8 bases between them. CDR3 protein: CASSILGGEQYF. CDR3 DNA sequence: TGTGCCAGTAGTATATTGGGGGGCGAGCAGTACTTC.

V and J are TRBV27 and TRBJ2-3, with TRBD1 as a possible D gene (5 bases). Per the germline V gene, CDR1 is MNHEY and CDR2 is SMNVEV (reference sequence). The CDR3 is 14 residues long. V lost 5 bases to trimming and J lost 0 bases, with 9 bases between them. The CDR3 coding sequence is TGTGCCAGCAGTCCCAGGGCTAGCACAGATACGCAGTATTTT. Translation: CASSPRASTDTQYF.

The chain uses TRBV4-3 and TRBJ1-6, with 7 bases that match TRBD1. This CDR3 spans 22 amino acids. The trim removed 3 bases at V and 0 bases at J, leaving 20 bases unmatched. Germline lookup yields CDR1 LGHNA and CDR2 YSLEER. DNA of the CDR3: TGCGCCAGCAGCCACCGGACAGGACACTCTATCCTTTCGAGCTCCTATAATTCACCCCTCCACTTT. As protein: CASSHRTGHSILSSSYNSPLHF.

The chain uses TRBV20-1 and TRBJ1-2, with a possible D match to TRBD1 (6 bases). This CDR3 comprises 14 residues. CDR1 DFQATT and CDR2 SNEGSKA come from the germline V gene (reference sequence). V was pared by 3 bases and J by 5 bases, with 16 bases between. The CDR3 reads CSASERGGQYGYTF. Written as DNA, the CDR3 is TGCAGTGCTAGTGAAAGGGGGGGTCAGTATGGCTACACCTTC.

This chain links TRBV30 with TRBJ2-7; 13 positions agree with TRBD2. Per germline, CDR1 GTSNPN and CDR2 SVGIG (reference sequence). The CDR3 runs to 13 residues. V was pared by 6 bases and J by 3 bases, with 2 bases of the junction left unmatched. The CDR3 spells CACRTSGSYEQYF. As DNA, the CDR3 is TGTGCCTGCCGGACTAGCGGGAGCTACGAGCAGTACTTC.

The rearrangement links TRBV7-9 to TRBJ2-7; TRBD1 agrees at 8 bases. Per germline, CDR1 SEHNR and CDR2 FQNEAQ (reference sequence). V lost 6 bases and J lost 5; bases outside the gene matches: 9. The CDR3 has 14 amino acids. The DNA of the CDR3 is TGTGCCAGCAGTAAGGGGGACAGGTACCACGAGCAGTACTTC. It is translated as CASSKGDRYHEQYF.

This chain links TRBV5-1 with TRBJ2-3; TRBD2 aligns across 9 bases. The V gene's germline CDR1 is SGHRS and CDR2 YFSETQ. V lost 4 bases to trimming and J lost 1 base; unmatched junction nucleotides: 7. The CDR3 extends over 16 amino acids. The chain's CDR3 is CASSLQRGVGTDTQYF. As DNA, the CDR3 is TGCGCCAGCAGCCTACAGCGGGGGGTCGGCACAGATACGCAGTATTTT.

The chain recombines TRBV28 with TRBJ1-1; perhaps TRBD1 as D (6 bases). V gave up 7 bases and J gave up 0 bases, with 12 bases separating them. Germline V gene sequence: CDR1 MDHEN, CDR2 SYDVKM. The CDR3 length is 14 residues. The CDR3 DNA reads TGTGCCAGCAATGGGGGGGCCATGAACACTGAAGCTTTCTTT. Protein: CASNGGAMNTEAFF. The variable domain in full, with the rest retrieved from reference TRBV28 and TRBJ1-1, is DVKVTQSSRYLVKRTGEKVFLECVQDMDHENMFWYRQDPGLGLRLIYFSYDVKMKEKGDIPEGYSVSREKKERFSLILESASTNQTSMYLCASNGGAMNTEAFFGQGTRLTVV.

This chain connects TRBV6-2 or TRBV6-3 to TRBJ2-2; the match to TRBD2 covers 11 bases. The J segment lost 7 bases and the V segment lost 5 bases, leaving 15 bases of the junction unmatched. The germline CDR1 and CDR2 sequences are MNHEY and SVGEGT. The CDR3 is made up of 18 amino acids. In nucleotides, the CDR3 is TGTGCCAGCAGTCAGCGACTAGCGGGAAGACCTGGGGTCGGGGAGCTGTTTTTT. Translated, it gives CASSQRLAGRPGVGELFF.